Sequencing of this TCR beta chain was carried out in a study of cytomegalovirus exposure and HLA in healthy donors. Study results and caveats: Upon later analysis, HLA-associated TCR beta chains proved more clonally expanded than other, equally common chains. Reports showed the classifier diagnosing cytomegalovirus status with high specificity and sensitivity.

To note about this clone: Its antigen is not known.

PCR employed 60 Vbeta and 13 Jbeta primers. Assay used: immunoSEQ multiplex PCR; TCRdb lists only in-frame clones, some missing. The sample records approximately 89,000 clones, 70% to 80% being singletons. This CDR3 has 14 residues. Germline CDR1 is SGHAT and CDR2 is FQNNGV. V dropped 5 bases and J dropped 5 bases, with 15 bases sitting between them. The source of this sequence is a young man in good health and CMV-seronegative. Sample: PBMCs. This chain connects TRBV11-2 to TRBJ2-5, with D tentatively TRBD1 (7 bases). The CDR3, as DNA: TGTGCCAGCAGCGCAATCAGGGGGAGGGAGACCCAGTACTTC. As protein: CASSAIRGRETQYF.